Listed here are 6 T cell receptor beta chains from one sample, sequenced in a study of T cells in Graves' hyperthyroidism and ophthalmopathy. TCR beta CDR3 sequences were amplified from RNA transcripts. When the TCR CDR3 underwent first-round RT-PCR, the HTBI primer set was used. Using its own MiXCR run on the multiplex PCR reads, TCRdb lists one record per CDR3 protein. Among some 690,000 distinct CDR3 sequences listed, roughly 17% were seen once. The sample taken for sequencing was blood. The receptor set was obtained from a man aged 45 to 65 with Graves' hyperthyroidism.

The table lists this clonotype with many counts. The V call is TRBV7-8, the J call TRBJ2-1; D remains unclear. Trimming took 3 bases from V and 6 from J, leaving 15 bases between them. Germline V gene data show CDR1 as SGHVS and CDR2 as FQNEAQ. The CDR3 is made up of 15 amino acids. This CDR3 is CASSFEIGMGNEQFF. In DNA, the CDR3 is TGTGCCAGCAGCTTTGAAATAGGCATGGGCAATGAGCAGTTCTTC.

The rearrangement joins TRBV12-3 or TRBV12-4 to TRBJ1-1; the D gene is possibly TRBD1 (5 bases). The CDR3 runs 13 residues. Trimming removed 5 bases at V and 5 bases at J, with 12 bases between. The CDR3 is CASSPSGRTEAFF. The DNA for the CDR3 is TGTGCCAGCAGTCCCTCGGGGCGTACTGAAGCTTTCTTT.

This chain connects TRBV9 to TRBJ2-1, with a tentative D call TRBD2 (6 bases). CDR1 is SGDLS, CDR2 YYNGEE, per germline. V was pared by 1 base and J by 8 bases, with 19 bases between. The CDR3 covers 16 residues. The CDR3 DNA reads as TGTGCCAGCAGCGTATGGTCCGGGAGTCAATTAGATGAGCAGTTCTTC. Its translation: CASSVWSGSQLDEQFF. The full variable domain, its missing parts supplied by reference TRBV9 and TRBJ2-1, is DSGVTQTPKHLITATGQRVTLRCSPRSGDLSVYWYQQSLDQGLQFLIQYYNGEERAKGNILERFSAQQFPDLHSELNLSSLELGDSALYFCASSVWSGSQLDEQFFGPGTRLTVL.

This clonotype was seen ten or more times. The chain joins TRBV28 to TRBJ2-1; possibly TRBD1 for D (6 bases). V lost 2 bases and J 4 bases, leaving 9 bases between the germline ends. Germline V gene lookup returns CDR1 MDHEN and CDR2 SYDVKM. The CDR3 has 14 residues. The CDR3 here is CASSLETGYNEQFF. CDR3 in DNA: TGTGCCAGCAGTTTAGAGACAGGTTACAATGAGCAGTTCTTC.

CDR3 in DNA: TGTGCCAGCACGGGACAGGGGGTCACAGATACGCAGTATTTT. Translated: CASTGQGVTDTQYF. The chain uses TRBV2 and TRBJ2-3; TRBD1 agrees at 11 bases. J gave up 2 bases and V 7 bases, and 2 bases lay outside the gene matches. The germline V gene encodes CDR1 SNHLY and CDR2 FYNNEI. The CDR3 is 14 amino acids.

There are many counts of this clonotype. This sequence joins TRBV28 and TRBJ2-3; 11 nucleotides match TRBD2. This CDR3 is built from 17 residues. CDR1 and CDR2 from the germline V gene are MDHEN and SYDVKM. V gave up 5 bases and J gave up 0 bases; unmatched junction bases: 7. For the CDR3, the DNA is TGTGCCAGCAGTCCATTGACTAGCGGGATAAGCACAGATACGCAGTATTTT. As protein: CASSPLTSGISTDTQYF.